This T cell receptor (beta chain) emerged from a study of cytomegalovirus exposure and HLA in healthy donors. Use of 60 Vbeta and 13 Jbeta primers characterized the PCR. Repertoires were generated with immunoSEQ multiplex PCR, while TCRdb's copy carries only in-frame clones and drops some. The sample includes roughly 120,000 clones, about 79% of them seen just once. Nominally healthy donors were sampled, though unrecorded immune exposures were likely. As for this clone: What it binds is unknown.

Study results and caveats: What TCR beta sequences reportedly achieved was accurate prediction of HLA-A and HLA-B alleles in most subjects. A few of the chains that were CMV-associated were confirmed in vitro to be specific for CMV antigens. It was reported that the classifier diagnosed cytomegalovirus status with high specificity and sensitivity in both the original and validation cohorts.

The CDR3 consists of 17 residues. Trimming took 4 bases from V and 7 from J; bases not matched to a gene: 16. Per the germline V gene, CDR1 is MGHRA and CDR2 is YSYEKL. The source of this sequence is a woman between 18 and 29 years old in good health and CMV-seropositive. The V and J genes are TRBV4-1 and TRBJ1-5; 7 nucleotides agree with TRBD1. Material: PBMCs. The chain's CDR3 is CASSPYPGQGGLQPQHF. DNA of the CDR3: TGCGCCAGCAGCCCTTACCCGGGGCAGGGGGGCCTGCAGCCCCAGCATTTT.